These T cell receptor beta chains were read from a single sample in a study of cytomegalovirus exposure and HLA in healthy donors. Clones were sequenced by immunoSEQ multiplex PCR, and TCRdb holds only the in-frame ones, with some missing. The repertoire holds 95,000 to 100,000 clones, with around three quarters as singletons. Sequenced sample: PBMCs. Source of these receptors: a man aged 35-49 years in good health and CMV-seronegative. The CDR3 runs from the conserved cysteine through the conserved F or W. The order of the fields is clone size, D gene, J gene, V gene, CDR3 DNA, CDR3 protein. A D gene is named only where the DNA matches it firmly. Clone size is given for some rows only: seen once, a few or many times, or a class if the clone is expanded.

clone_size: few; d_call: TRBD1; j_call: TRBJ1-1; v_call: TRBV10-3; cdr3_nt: TGTGCCATCTCAAGGACAGGGGTTGTCTCGAACACTGAAGCTTTCTTT; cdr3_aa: CAISRTGVVSNTEAFF
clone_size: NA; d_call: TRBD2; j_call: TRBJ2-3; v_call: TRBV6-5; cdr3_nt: TGTGCCAGCAGTTCATTAGCGGGGCTTAGCACAGATACGCAGTATTTT; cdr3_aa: CASSSLAGLSTDTQYF
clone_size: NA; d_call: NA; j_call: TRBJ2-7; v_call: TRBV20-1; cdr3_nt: TGCAGTGTTGCTCCCAGTTACGAGCAGTACTTC; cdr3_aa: CSVAPSYEQYF
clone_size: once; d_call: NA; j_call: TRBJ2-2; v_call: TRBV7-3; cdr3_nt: TGTGCCAGCAGCTTAACTGGTCTAGCCCCCAGAGGGGAGCTGTTTTTT; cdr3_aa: CASSLTGLAPRGELFF
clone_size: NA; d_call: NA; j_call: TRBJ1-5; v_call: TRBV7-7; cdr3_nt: TGTGCCAGCAGCTTCTCGGAGTGCCCCACCGCGCTACGGAGGCGCAATCAGCCCCAGCATTTT; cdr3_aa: CASSFSECPTALRRRNQPQHF
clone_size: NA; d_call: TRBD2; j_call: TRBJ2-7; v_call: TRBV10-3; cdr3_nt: TGTGCCATCAGTGAGTCACAGCGGGGCGGCTACGAGCAGTACTTC; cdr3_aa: CAISESQRGGYEQYF
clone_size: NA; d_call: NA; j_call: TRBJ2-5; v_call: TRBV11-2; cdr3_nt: TGTGCCAGCAGCAAAGTGCGGGGGCCCCAAGAGACCCAGTACTTC; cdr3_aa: CASSKVRGPQETQYF
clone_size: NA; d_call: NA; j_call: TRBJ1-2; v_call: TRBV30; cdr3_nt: TGTGCCTGGGAGCCCCCCTACACCTTC; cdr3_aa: CAWEPPYTF
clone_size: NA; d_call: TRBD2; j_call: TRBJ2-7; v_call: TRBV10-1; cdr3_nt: TGCGCCAGCAGTGAGAGTGGGACTAGCAGTTCCTACGAGCAGTACTTC; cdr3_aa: CASSESGTSSSYEQYF
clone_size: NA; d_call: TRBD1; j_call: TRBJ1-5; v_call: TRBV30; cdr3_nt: TGTGCCTGCACGACAGGGTTAAGCAATCAGCCCCAGCATTTT; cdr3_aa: CACTTGLSNQPQHF
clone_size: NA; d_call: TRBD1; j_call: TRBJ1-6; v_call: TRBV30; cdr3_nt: TGTGCCTGGAGCGAGACAGGGATCTATAATTCACCCCTCCACTTT; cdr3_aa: CAWSETGIYNSPLHF
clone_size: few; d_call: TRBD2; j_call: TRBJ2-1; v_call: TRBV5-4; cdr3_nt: TGTGCCAGCAGCGTTATGACTAGCGGGATTACAAATGAGCAGTTCTTC; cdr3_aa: CASSVMTSGITNEQFF
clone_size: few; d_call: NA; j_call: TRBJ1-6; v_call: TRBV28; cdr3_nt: TGTGCCAGCAGTTCCGGGACACATAACAATTCACCCCTCCACTTT; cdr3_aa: CASSSGTHNNSPLHF
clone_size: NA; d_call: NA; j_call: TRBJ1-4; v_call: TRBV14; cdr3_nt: TGTGCCAGCAGCCTGGGTGTCAGCGCAACTAATGAAAAACTGTTTTTT; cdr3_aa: CASSLGVSATNEKLFF
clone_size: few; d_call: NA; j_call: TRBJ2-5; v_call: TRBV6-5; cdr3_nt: TGTGCCAGCAGTTACCGGCCCGCGGTGGAAGAGACCCAGTACTTC; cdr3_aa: CASSYRPAVEETQYF
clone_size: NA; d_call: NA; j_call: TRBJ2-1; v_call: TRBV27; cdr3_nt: TGTGCCAGCAGTCGACCGACTACTTACAATGAGCAGTTCTTC; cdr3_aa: CASSRPTTYNEQFF
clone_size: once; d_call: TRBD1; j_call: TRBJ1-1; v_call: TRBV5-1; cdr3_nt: TGCGCCAGCAGCTTGGGAGGGACAGGACTAACTGAAGCTTTCTTT; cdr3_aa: CASSLGGTGLTEAFF
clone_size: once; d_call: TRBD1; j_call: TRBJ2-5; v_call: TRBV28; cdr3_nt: TGTGCCAGCGCCCCGGACAGGTCTCTAAAACTCATTGCCCAGTACTTC; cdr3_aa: CASAPDRSLKLIAQYF
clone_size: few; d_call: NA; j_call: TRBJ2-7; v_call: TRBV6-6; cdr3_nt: TGTGCCAGCAGTTACCGTGCGCGAACCTACGAGCAGTACTTC; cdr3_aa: CASSYRARTYEQYF
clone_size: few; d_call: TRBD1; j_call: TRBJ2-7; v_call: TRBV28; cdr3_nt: TGTGCCAGCAGGACAACAGGGGCGGTTGAGCAGTACTTC; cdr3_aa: CASRTTGAVEQYF
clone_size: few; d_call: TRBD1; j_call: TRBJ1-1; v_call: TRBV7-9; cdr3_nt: TGTGCCAGCAGCGCCCAGGGGGGACAGGCTGAAGCTTTCTTT; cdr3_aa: CASSAQGGQAEAFF
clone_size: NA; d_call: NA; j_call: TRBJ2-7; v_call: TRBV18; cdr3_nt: TGTGCCAGCTCACCGAAACAGGGTAGCGAGCAGTACTTC; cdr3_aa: CASSPKQGSEQYF
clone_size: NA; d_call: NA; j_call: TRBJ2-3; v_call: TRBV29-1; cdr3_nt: TGCAGCGTTTCAGGGGTCGAGGATACGCAGTATTTT; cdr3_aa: CSVSGVEDTQYF
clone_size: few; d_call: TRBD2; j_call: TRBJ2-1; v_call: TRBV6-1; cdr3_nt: TGTGCCAGCAGTGAAGTACTACGGGGCGGGAGCGGGAGTAATGAGCAGTTCTTC; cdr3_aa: CASSEVLRGGSGSNEQFF
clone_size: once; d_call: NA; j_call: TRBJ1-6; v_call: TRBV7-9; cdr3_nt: TGTGCCAGCAGCCCTACGAATCCCCAGGAGGCCCTCCACTTT; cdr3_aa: CASSPTNPQEALHF
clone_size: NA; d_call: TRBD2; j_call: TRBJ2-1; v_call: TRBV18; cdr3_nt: TGTGCCAGCTCACCTCCGGGACTAGCGGCAAATGAGCAGTTCTTC; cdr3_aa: CASSPPGLAANEQFF
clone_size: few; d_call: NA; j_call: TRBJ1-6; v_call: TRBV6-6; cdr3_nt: TGTGCCAGCAGATTACACCGGAGCTCCTATAATTCACCCCTCCACTTT; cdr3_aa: CASRLHRSSYNSPLHF
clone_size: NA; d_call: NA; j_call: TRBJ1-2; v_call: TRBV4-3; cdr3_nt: TGCGCCAGCAGCCAAGATCTTGGGGCGTATGGCTACACCTTC; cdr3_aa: CASSQDLGAYGYTF
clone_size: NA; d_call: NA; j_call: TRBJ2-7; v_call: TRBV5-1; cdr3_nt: TGCGCCAGCAGCCAGGACTCACCCGAGCAGTACTTC; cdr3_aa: CASSQDSPEQYF
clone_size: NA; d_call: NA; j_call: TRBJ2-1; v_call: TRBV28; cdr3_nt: TGTGCCAGCAGTTTGTTGCGTAGCTCCTACAATGAGCAGTTCTTC; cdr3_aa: CASSLLRSSYNEQFF